These T cell receptor beta chains were read from a single sample in a study of blood T cell repertoires in COVID-19. TCRdb's table, derived via immunoSEQ multiplex PCR, lists solely in-frame clones and lacks some. The sample yields more than 95,000 clones, 70% to 90% seen once. Sequencing used peripheral blood. These receptor sequences come from a woman aged 55 to 70 in a cohort sampled during active or convalescent COVID-19. Each CDR3 is given with its conserved first and last residue. The D gene is left open where the match is weak.

J gene | V gene | D gene | CDR3 protein
TRBJ1-1 | TRBV5-1 | - | CASSFLGEDTEAFF
TRBJ1-4 | TRBV9 | - | CASSLDRRVNEKLFF
TRBJ2-5 | TRBV27 | TRBD2 | CASSFAVAGGSRRETQYF
TRBJ1-1 | TRBV18 | TRBD1 | CASSPTGASNTEAFF
TRBJ1-1 | TRBV6-2/TRBV6-3 | TRBD1 | CASSYRGGAALF
TRBJ2-3 | TRBV5-1 | - | CASSFPGSTDTQYF
TRBJ1-2 | TRBV6-1 | TRBD1 | CASSEQGDYGYTF
TRBJ1-4 | TRBV5-6 | TRBD1 | CASSFRDRGGKLFF
TRBJ1-2 | TRBV5-1 | - | CASSPGQLYGYTF
TRBJ2-1 | TRBV29-1 | TRBD2 | CSVEASRRGVDNEQFF
TRBJ2-1 | TRBV28 | TRBD2 | CASRVGLAGADNEQFF
TRBJ1-2 | TRBV5-1 | - | CASSLVDRNLNYGYTF